The clone carrying this T cell receptor (beta chain) appeared a few times. Its antigen is undetermined. The TCR library protocol attached unique molecular identifiers to the individual cDNA molecules. TCRdb independently ran MiXCR on the 5' RACE reads; one entry per CDR3 protein. The profile shows 80,000 to 95,000 distinct CDR3 sequences, roughly 14% of them singletons. The record originates from a study of early T cells in non-severe SARS-CoV-2 infection. Overall study results and limits: Comparison of clonotypes with VDJdb favored anti-spike CD8 responses while missing private and CD4 specificities.

V was cut by 3 bases and J by 7 bases, with 16 bases left in between. The CDR3 extends over 15 amino acids. Germline V gene data show CDR1 as SGHVS and CDR2 as FNYEAQ. The origin of this receptor is an adult who was a healthcare worker with PCR-confirmed SARS-CoV-2 infection or an uninfected control (not recorded which). The sequenced sample was whole blood. This rearrangement joins TRBV7-6 to TRBJ2-1, with D perhaps TRBD2 (6 bases). CDR3 sequence reads: CASSFSPGLGNEQFF. Here the CDR3 DNA reads TGTGCCAGCAGCTTTAGCCCGGGACTTGGAAATGAGCAGTTCTTC.